The source of this T cell receptor (beta chain) is a study of control samples from healthy donors and cancer patients. Trimming took 3 bases from V and 5 from J; bases not matched to a gene: 9. Germline values: CDR1 SGDLS, CDR2 YYNGEE. This CDR3 has 15 residues. The table came from immunoSEQ multiplex PCR; TCRdb's copy has only in-frame clones and leaves some out. The sample contains around 130,000 clones, just under 90% of which appear only once. The receptor comes from a man in his forties or fifties with head and neck cancer. The genes are TRBV9 and TRBJ1-1; 8 bases line up with TRBD1. Sample: PBMCs. DNA of the CDR3: TGTGCCAGCAGCGGAACAGGGGGAATAAGGACTGAAGCTTTCTTT. Its protein product is CASSGTGGIRTEAFF.